These 19 T cell receptor beta chains share one sample of origin, sequenced in a study of a mutant IDH1 vaccine in newly diagnosed glioma. As for time point: baseline, week 1 (first vaccination visit). As to treatment: pre-vaccination baseline after standard-of-care therapy. Data came from immunoSEQ multiplex PCR; TCRdb stores just in-frame clones and leaves some out. The sample has 40,000 or so clones, 80% to 95% seen once. Specimen: PBMCs, collected from a glioma patient treated with radiotherapy, temozolomide or both. The source is a man aged 18 to 30 with glioma.

V is TRBV5-5 and J is TRBJ2-5, with D perhaps matching TRBD1 or TRBD2 (5 bases each). The J call may be in error: the DNA end matches TRBJ2-7 better. The CDR3 runs 14 residues. Germline CDR1 SGHKS, CDR2 YYEKEE (reference sequence). As DNA, the CDR3 is TGTGCCAGCAGCTTCCGGGAAGGGGAGTACGAGCAGTACTTC. Its protein product is CASSFREGEYEQYF.

CDR3 sequence (DNA): TGTGCCTGGGCAACAGGGACTGGGGCCAACGTCCTGACTTTC. This gives the protein CAWATGTGANVLTF. The V gene is TRBV30, the J gene TRBJ2-6; perhaps TRBD1 as D (6 bases). V lost 5 bases and J lost 2, with 10 bases in between. Per the germline V gene, CDR1 is GTSNPN and CDR2 is SVGIG (reference sequence). This CDR3 has 14 residues. Variable domain in full (rest from reference TRBV30 and TRBJ2-6): SQTIHQWPATLVQPVGSPLSLECTVEGTSNPNLYWYRQAAGRGLQLLFYSVGIGQISSEVPQNLSASRPQDRQFILSSKKLLLSDSGFYLCAWATGTGANVLTFGAGSRLTVL.

The rearrangement uses TRBV2 and TRBJ2-5; 14 nucleotides line up with TRBD2. V lost 1 base and J lost 4; bases outside the gene matches: 2. Germline V CDR1 and CDR2: SNHLY, FYNNEI. The CDR3 has 16 amino acids. CDR3 coding DNA: TGTGCCAGCAGTGAAGTTGGACTAGCGGGAGGAGAGACCCAGTACTTC. Translation gives CASSEVGLAGGETQYF.

The chain recombines TRBV18 with TRBJ1-1; D is uncertain. Germline-derived CDR1 and CDR2 are KGHSH and LQKENI. The CDR3 totals 16 residues. V lost 3 bases and J 0 bases, leaving 14 bases between the germline ends. The CDR3 DNA follows: TGTGCCAGCTCACCCCCTAGCTGGGGAATGAACACTGAAGCTTTCTTT. It yields the protein CASSPPSWGMNTEAFF.

The CDR3 bases are TGCGCCAGCAGCGTGGGACAGGTCTCAGATACGCAGTATTTT. This encodes CASSVGQVSDTQYF. The rearrangement links TRBV5-1 to TRBJ2-3, with 8 positions matching TRBD1. The CDR3 has 14 amino acids. Trimming at V came to 4 bases and at J to 4 bases, leaving 5 bases not matched to a gene. Germline V gene lookup returns CDR1 SGHRS and CDR2 YFSETQ.

V gene TRBV15 combines with J gene TRBJ1-5; 12 bases are shared with TRBD1. Trimming at V came to 8 bases and at J to 6 bases, leaving 5 bases not matched to a gene. The CDR3 is 14 residues long. The germline CDR1 and CDR2 sequences are LNHNV and YYDKDF (reference sequence). CDR3 DNA sequence: TGTGCCACCTCCGGGACAGGGGGCATTCAGCCCCAGCATTTT. This translates into CATSGTGGIQPQHF.

The chain carries TRBV30 and TRBJ2-7; D call uncertain. Germline V CDR1 and CDR2: GTSNPN, SVGIG (reference sequence). The CDR3 totals 13 residues. Trimming took 5 bases from V and 2 from J, leaving 13 bases between them. This chain's CDR3 is CAWSKQPAYEQYF. The CDR3 nucleotides are TGTGCCTGGTCCAAACAGCCGGCCTACGAGCAGTACTTC.

V and J are TRBV25-1 and TRBJ2-5; 7 bases map to TRBD2. The J call is in doubt because the DNA end fits TRBJ2-7 better. The germline V gene encodes CDR1 MGHDK and CDR2 SYGVNS. The CDR3 totals 16 residues. In nucleotides, the CDR3 is TGTGCCAGCAGTGATCCTGGGGGGGAGGCACCCTACGAGCAGTACTTC. Its protein product is CASSDPGGEAPYEQYF.

This clone was seen only once. The chain recombines TRBV7-2 with TRBJ2-7; 14 nucleotides line up with TRBD2. The CDR3 extends over 15 amino acids. From germline, CDR1 is SGHTA and CDR2 FQGNSA. Trimming at V came to 8 bases and at J to 0 bases, leaving 3 bases not matched to a gene. In DNA, the CDR3 is TGTGCCAGCCGACTAGCGGGAGGGAGCTCCTACGAGCAGTACTTC. Amino acids: CASRLAGGSSYEQYF. The entire variable domain, with the rest obtained from reference TRBV7-2 and TRBJ2-7, is as follows: GAGVSQSPSNKVTEKGKDVELRCDPISGHTALYWYRQSLGQGLEFLIYFQGNSAPDKSGLPSDRFSAERTGGSVSTLTIQRTQQEDSAVYLCASRLAGGSSYEQYFGPGTRLTVT.

As DNA, the CDR3 is TGTGCCAGCAGCCCAAAGACTAGCGGCACAGATACGCAGTATTTT. This codes for CASSPKTSGTDTQYF. V usage is TRBV9 and J usage is TRBJ2-3, with TRBD2 matching 8 bases. With V trimmed by 4 bases and J by 1 base, 5 bases remained unmatched. The CDR3 is 15 amino acids. CDR1 is SGDLS and CDR2 is YYNGEE in the germline V gene.

V is TRBV7-9 and J is TRBJ1-2; tentative D call: TRBD1 (6 bases). CDR1 SEHNR and CDR2 FQNEAQ come from the germline V gene (reference sequence). The CDR3 covers 14 residues. The V and J ends lost 2 bases and 5 bases respectively, with 12 bases between them. This CDR3 is CASSLQGSTYGYTF. The CDR3 bases are TGTGCCAGCAGCTTACAGGGGTCTACTTATGGCTACACCTTC.

The chain is built from TRBV9 and TRBJ1-3; 7 positions agree with TRBD1. Germline CDR1 and CDR2: SGDLS and YYNGEE. After removal of 3 bases from V and 4 bases from J, the junction contained 4 bases not matched to a gene. This CDR3 is 14 amino acids long. The CDR3 protein is CASSEQGYGNTIYF. In nucleotides, the CDR3 is TGTGCCAGCAGCGAACAGGGGTACGGAAACACCATATATTTT.

The V and J genes are TRBV11-2 and TRBJ1-5; a possible D gene is TRBD1 (6 bases). This CDR3 spans 15 amino acids. Germline-derived CDR1 and CDR2 are SGHAT and FQNNGV. V lost 0 bases to trimming and J lost 6 bases, with 12 bases between them. The CDR3 DNA reads TGTGCCAGCAGCTTAGATGGAGGGGGGCTTCAGCCCCAGCATTTT. As protein: CASSLDGGGLQPQHF. The whole variable domain, remainder taken from reference TRBV11-2 and TRBJ1-5, is EAGVAQSPRYKIIEKRQSVAFWCNPISGHATLYWYQQILGQGPKLLIQFQNNGVVDDSQLPKDRFSAERLKGVDSTLKIQPAKLEDSAVYLCASSLDGGGLQPQHFGDGTRLSIL.

The rearrangement links TRBV7-9 to TRBJ2-1, with 13 bases fitting TRBD2. J was trimmed by 8 bases and V by 5 bases; bases with no gene match: 6. The germline V gene encodes CDR1 SEHNR and CDR2 FQNEAQ (reference sequence). The length of the CDR3 is 15 residues. DNA of the CDR3: TGTGCCAGCAGCCCGGGACTAGCGGGAAGTCATGAGCAGTTCTTC. Translating gives CASSPGLAGSHEQFF.

V gene TRBV30 combines with J gene TRBJ2-7, with D maybe TRBD2 (6 bases). The CDR3 consists of 14 residues. V was cut by 0 bases and J by 3 bases, with 12 bases left in between. Germline CDR1 is GTSNPN and CDR2 is SVGIG (reference sequence). The DNA for the CDR3 is TGTGCCTGGAGTGTCGGAGTCGGGGGCTACGAGCAGTACTTC. It encodes CAWSVGVGGYEQYF.

The chain joins TRBV2 to TRBJ1-3; no clear D gene. The CDR3 length is 14 residues. The ends were cut back, 7 bases at V and 0 bases at J, with 10 bases in the middle. From germline, CDR1 is SNHLY and CDR2 FYNNEI. CDR3 amino acids: CASNVRFSGNTIYF. Written as DNA, the CDR3 is TGTGCCAGCAATGTAAGATTCTCTGGAAACACCATATATTTT.

V usage is TRBV9 and J usage is TRBJ2-5; TRBD2 agrees at 9 bases. Trimming at V came to 2 bases and at J to 5 bases, leaving 4 bases not matched to a gene. This CDR3 is built from 14 residues. CDR1 and CDR2 from the germline V gene are SGDLS and YYNGEE. The CDR3: CASSVGGRAETQYF. CDR3 DNA sequence: TGTGCCAGCAGCGTTGGCGGGAGGGCCGAGACCCAGTACTTC.

The chain has TRBV30 and TRBJ2-3; possibly TRBD2 for D (5 bases). The germline V gene has CDR1 GTSNPN and CDR2 SVGIG (reference sequence). The length of the CDR3 is 15 residues. V was clipped by 1 base and J by 5 bases, with 16 bases between them. The CDR3 DNA follows: TGTGCCTGGAGTGGGTCTGCAGGAGGAGAAGATACGCAGTATTTT. Translation: CAWSGSAGGEDTQYF. The full variable domain, completed using reference TRBV30 and TRBJ2-3, is SQTIHQWPATLVQPVGSPLSLECTVEGTSNPNLYWYRQAAGRGLQLLFYSVGIGQISSEVPQNLSASRPQDRQFILSSKKLLLSDSGFYLCAWSGSAGGEDTQYFGPGTRLTVL.

The chain links TRBV5-1 to TRBJ2-1; D not resolved. The CDR3 totals 14 residues. Trimming shortened V by 5 bases and J by 3 bases, and 12 bases separated the two germline ends. Germline V gene sequence: CDR1 SGHRS, CDR2 YFSETQ. CDR3 coding DNA: TGCGCCAGCAGGGCCGAACCGTTCTACAATGAGCAGTTCTTC. This codes for CASRAEPFYNEQFF.